This T cell receptor beta chain originates from a study of shared clonotypes between healthy human individuals (dated by TCRdb to about 2020). About the study as a whole: Two women and a few men aged 18 to 49 years were included in the cohort. For each donor, CD4 naive and CD4 memory were each run on three plates, CD8 naive on two plates, and CD8 memory on one plate. To estimate repertoire size and how much clonotypes are shared between individuals, the study performed deep sequencing of blood TCR repertoires from roughly five healthy adults. To increase sequencing depth and limit assay-specific biases, TCR repertoire library preparation and sequencing were carried out by different laboratories using diverse techniques. Each donor's leukapheresis produced roughly between roughly 0.85 and 9.5 billion PBMCs. The research as a whole found: Sampling was limited to blood, and TCR repertoires in tissue likely differ from TCR repertoires in blood. Because the study included only a small number of donors, the genetic and exposure-history diversity represented was limited. Compared with non-shared clonotypes, clonotypes shared by all four sorted-subset donors had higher generation probabilities. Pairwise subsampling led to the expectation that sequencing depth would affect the degree of clonotype sharing among donors. Estimated clonotype richness was generally larger for naive than for memory subsets. Even with the large sequencing depth, rarefaction of the sorted-subset datasets indicated that sequencing was incomplete. Sharing across several donors was observed for 5% to 6.5% of naive CD4, less than 4% of naive CD8, over 2% of memory CD4, and around 0.4% of memory CD8 clonotypes.

Worth noting for this clone: Its antigen specificity is not known. It has no much larger one-base neighbor in the sample; base qualities were not kept.

Using the deep immunoSEQ assay, multiplex PCR amplified TCR CDR3 regions from genomic DNA. For each cell subset, the extracted genomic DNA was distributed evenly across all wells of several immunoSEQ 96-well plates, and each plate served as one replicate. For sorted subsets, about 200 ng genomic DNA, equal to about 30,000 T cell genomes, was loaded into each replicate PCR. The purified libraries were quantified using a Qubit 3.0 fluorometer, sized with a Bioanalyzer 2100, and then quantified again using the KAPA Library Quantification kit. A separate single-read 150-cycle Illumina NextSeq 550 flow cell was used to sequence each immunoSEQ 96-well plate. The study's own analysis went as follows. Because only junctional sequences without quality scores were contained in the immunoSEQ output, filtering matching that applied to full-length reads could not be performed. To assign V/J genes and CDR3, sequences were annotated using PyIR, a Python wrapper for IgBLAST v1.9, with IMGT germline references. Reads were filtered out if the reads had weak V/J assignments (E-value above 1e-6), no CDR3, stop codons, out-of-frame junctions, or ambiguous translated residues. V3J clonotypes were defined as sequences sharing an identical inferred V gene, J gene, and CDR3 amino acid sequence. Percentage overlap between repertoires was calculated by dividing the number of shared unique clonotypes by the size of the smaller repertoire. Repertoire richness was assessed with RTK rarefaction, the Chao1 estimator, and Recon v2.1 estimates of unobserved clonotypes. OLGA was used to compute generation probabilities for all TCRbeta clonotypes that the gDNA method yielded from a few donors. TCRdb took over this immuneACCESS table, retaining in-frame rearrangements with V and J assigned. Such tables are incomplete; in checked studies, under half of the missing clones stem from an unresolved V gene, and the remainder is unexplained. The V and J calls and the clone size are those of that table, but D and trimming were determined from the DNA. The sample table holds 400,000 or so clones, of which about 96% were seen once. Clones ranked in the top ten supply 0.32% of the sample.

After removal of 1 base from V and 6 bases from J, the junction retains 4 bases not matched to a gene. Counted from cysteine to phenylalanine, this CDR3 has 14 amino acids. Only the CDR3 region is kept as DNA, spanning 42 bases read in frame from base 1. CDR1 GTSNPN and CDR2 SVGIG are derived from the germline V gene (reference sequence). The donors were healthy, HIV-negative adults who had no recently reported acute infections or vaccinations. Only Caucasian adults living in Nashville, Tennessee, USA were represented among the donors. The CD8 memory samples were a combination of magnetically selected CD45RO+ cells and CCR7-negative CD45RA+ effector memory (TemRA) cells. Blood was obtained by leukapheresis, after which PBMCs were separated by Ficoll-Histopaque density gradient centrifugation and cryopreserved in liquid nitrogen vapor phase. Analytical flow cytometry was used to check the purity and quantity of each magnetically sorted T cell population. From each sorted fraction, genomic DNA was isolated and quantified by UV absorbance on a Nanodrop 2000c.

The sequence links TRBV30 to TRBJ1-5, with 9 junctional bases fitting TRBD1. The receptor was isolated from a man aged 25 to 40 in good health. Sequencing was performed on memory CD8+ T cells sorted from blood. The cell subset or site label of this sample denotes: CD45RO+ cells pooled with CCR7-negative TemRA cells. The nucleotide sequence is TGTGCCTGGAGTGACAGGGGACAGGGTCAGCCCCAGCATTTT. It specifies CAWSDRGQGQPQHF.